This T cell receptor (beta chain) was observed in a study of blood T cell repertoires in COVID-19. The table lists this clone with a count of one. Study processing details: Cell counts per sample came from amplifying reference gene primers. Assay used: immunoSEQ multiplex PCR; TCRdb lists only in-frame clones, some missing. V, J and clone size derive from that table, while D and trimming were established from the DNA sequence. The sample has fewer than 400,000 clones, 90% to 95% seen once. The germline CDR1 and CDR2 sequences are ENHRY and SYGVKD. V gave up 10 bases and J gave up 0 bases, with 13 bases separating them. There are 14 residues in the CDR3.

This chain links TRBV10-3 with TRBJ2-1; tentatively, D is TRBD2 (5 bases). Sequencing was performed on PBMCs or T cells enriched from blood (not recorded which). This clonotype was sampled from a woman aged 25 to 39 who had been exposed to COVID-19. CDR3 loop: CATGGGGSYNEQFF. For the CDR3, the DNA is TGTGCCACCGGAGGTGGAGGCTCCTACAATGAGCAGTTCTTC.